Sequencing of this T cell receptor beta chain was carried out in a study of spatial heterogeneity in lung cancer. Study-level information: Approximately 70 TRACERx patients with early, untreated non-small cell lung cancer donated samples. Taken at a median of about 2 years after resection, follow-up PBMC samples underwent sequencing when available.

This clonotype has more than one count but fewer than ten. This CDR3 comprises 16 residues. Germline-derived CDR1 and CDR2 are SGHVS and FNYEAQ. V gave up 4 bases and J gave up 3 bases, with 15 bases separating them. MiXCR was run by TCRdb on the 5' RACE reads, yielding one entry per CDR3 protein. The table has 15,000 to 20,000 distinct CDR3 sequences, about a fifth seen once. Time point of the sample: blood at routine non-recurrence follow-up after resection. The sample consisted of PBMCs, taken at follow-up. The origin of this receptor is a male donor with early-stage non-small cell lung cancer. J is TRBJ2-2 and V is TRBV7-6, with a possible D match to TRBD2 (7 bases). CDR3 in amino acids: CASSSHRGRDTGELFF. CDR3 nucleotides: TGTGCCAGCAGCTCGCATAGGGGGAGGGACACCGGGGAGCTGTTTTTT.